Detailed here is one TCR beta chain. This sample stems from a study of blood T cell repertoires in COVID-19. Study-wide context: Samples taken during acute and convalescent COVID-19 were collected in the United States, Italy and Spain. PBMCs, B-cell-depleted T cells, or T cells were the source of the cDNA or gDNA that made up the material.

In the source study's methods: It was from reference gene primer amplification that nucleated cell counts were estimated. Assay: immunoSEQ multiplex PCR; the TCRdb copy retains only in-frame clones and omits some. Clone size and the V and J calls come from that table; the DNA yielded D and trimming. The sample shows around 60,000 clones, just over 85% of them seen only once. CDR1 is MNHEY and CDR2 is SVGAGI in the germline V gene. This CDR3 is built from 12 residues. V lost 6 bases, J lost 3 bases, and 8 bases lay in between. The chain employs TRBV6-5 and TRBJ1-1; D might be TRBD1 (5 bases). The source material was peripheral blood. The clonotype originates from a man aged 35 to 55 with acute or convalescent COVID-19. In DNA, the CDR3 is TGTGCCAGCAGGCCAGGGTACACTGAAGCTTTCTTT. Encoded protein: CASRPGYTEAFF.